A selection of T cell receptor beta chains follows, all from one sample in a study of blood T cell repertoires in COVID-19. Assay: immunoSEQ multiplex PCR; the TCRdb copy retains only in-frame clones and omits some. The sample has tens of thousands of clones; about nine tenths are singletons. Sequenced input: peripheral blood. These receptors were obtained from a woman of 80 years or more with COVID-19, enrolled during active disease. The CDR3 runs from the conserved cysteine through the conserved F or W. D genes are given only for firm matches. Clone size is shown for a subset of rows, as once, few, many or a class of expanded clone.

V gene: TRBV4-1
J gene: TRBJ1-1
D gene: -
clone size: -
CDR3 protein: CASSQADRRDTEAFF
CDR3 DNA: TGCGCCAGCAGCCAAGCGGACAGAAGAGACACTGAAGCTTTCTTT

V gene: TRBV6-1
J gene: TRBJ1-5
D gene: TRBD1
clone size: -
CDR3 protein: CASSARTGGGNQPQHF
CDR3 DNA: TGTGCCAGCAGTGCCCGGACAGGGGGGGGCAATCAGCCCCAGCATTTT

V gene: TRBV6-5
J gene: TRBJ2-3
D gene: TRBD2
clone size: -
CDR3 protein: CASSYGTTRVDTQYF
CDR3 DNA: TGTGCCAGCAGTTACGGGACTACTCGTGTAGATACGCAGTATTTT

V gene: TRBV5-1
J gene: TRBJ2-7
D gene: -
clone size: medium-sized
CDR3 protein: CASSQRLNDRSSYEQYF
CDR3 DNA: TGCGCCAGCAGCCAACGGTTGAACGACAGGAGCTCCTACGAGCAGTACTTC

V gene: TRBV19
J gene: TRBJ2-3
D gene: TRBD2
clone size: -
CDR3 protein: CASSNNYPPLAGGPDTQYF
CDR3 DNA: TGTGCCAGTAGTAACAACTATCCCCCGCTAGCGGGGGGCCCAGATACGCAGTATTTT

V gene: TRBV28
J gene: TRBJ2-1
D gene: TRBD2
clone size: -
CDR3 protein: CASSLPSGSGHEQFF
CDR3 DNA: TGTGCCAGCAGTTTACCTAGCGGGAGCGGCCATGAGCAGTTCTTC

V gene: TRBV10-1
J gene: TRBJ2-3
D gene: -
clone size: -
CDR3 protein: CASSEARFSTDTQYF
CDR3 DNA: TGCGCCAGCAGTGAGGCGCGGTTTAGCACAGATACGCAGTATTTT

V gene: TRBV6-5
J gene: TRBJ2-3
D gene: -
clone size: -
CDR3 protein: CASRTGTDTQYF
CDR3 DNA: TGTGCCAGCAGGACAGGTACAGATACGCAGTATTTT

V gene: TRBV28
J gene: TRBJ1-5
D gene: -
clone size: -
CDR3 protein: CASSRLGEGSNQPQHF
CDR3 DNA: TGTGCCAGCAGCCGCCTGGGTGAGGGTAGCAATCAGCCCCAGCATTTT

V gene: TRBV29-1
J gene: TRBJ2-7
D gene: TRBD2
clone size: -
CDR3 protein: CSAVAGVYEQYF
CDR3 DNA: TGCAGCGCCGTAGCGGGAGTTTACGAGCAGTACTTC

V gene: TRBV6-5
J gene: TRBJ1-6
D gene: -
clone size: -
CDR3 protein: CASSYSTQGRSPLHF
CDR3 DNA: TGTGCCAGCAGTTACTCGACCCAGGGAAGGTCACCCCTCCACTTT

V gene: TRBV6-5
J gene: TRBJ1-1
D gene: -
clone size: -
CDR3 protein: CASSLTDTLLPEAFF
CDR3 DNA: TGTGCCAGCAGTCTGACGGACACCCTTTTGCCTGAAGCTTTCTTT

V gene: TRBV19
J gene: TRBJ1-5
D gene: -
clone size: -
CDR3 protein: CASLRDYYSNQPQHF
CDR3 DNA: TGTGCCAGTTTGCGGGACTACTATAGCAATCAGCCCCAGCATTTT

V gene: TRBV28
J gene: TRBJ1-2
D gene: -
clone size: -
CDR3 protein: CASSIQANYGYTF
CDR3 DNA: TGTGCCAGCAGCATACAGGCTAACTATGGCTACACCTTC

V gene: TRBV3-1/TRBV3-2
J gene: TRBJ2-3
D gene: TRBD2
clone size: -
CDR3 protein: CASSQGRLAGREYTDTQYF
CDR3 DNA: TGTGCCAGCAGCCAAGGTCGTCTAGCGGGTCGGGAATACACAGATACGCAGTATTTT

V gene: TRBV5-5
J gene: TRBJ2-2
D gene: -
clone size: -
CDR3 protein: CASSFSPRLSGELFF
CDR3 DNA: TGTGCCAGCAGCTTTTCGCCCCGGTTGTCCGGGGAGCTGTTTTTT

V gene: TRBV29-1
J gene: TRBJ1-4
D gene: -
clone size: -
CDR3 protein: CSVEGGAGEKLFF
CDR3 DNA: TGCAGCGTTGAGGGAGGGGCTGGTGAAAAACTGTTTTTT

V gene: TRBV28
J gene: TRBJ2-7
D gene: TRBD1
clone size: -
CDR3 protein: CASTNVGIQGDSYEQYF
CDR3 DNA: TGTGCCAGCACCAACGTCGGGATACAGGGGGACTCCTACGAGCAGTACTTC

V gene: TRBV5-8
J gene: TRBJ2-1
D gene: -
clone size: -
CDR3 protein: CASSSFTVSKFF
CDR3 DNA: TGTGCCAGCAGCTCATTCACGGTATCCAAGTTCTTC

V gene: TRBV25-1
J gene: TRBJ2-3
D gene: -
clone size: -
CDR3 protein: CASSEYAVDTQYF
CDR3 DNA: TGTGCCAGCAGTGAATATGCGGTAGATACGCAGTATTTT

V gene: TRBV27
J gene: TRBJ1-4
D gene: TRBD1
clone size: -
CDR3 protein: CASSLDRATNEKLFF
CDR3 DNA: TGTGCCAGCAGTCTCGACAGGGCAACTAATGAAAAACTGTTTTTT

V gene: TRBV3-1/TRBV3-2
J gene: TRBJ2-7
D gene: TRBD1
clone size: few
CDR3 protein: CASSRNRGYEQYF
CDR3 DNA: TGTGCCAGCAGCCGGAACAGGGGGTACGAGCAGTACTTC

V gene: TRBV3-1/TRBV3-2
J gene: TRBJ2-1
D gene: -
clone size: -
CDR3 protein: CASSQPPSATEQFF
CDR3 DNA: TGTGCCAGCAGCCAACCCCCTAGTGCCACGGAGCAGTTCTTC

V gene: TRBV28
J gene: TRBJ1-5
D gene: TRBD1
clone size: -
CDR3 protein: CASSLTGAQPQHF
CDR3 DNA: TGTGCCAGCAGCCTAACAGGGGCTCAGCCCCAGCATTTT

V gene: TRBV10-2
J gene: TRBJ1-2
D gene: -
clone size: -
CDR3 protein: CASSVGGYGYTF
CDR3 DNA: TGCGCCAGCAGTGTTGGCGGTTATGGCTACACCTTC

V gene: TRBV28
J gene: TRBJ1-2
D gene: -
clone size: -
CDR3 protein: CASSLYRANYGYTF
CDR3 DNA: TGTGCCAGCAGTTTATACAGGGCTAACTATGGCTACACCTTC

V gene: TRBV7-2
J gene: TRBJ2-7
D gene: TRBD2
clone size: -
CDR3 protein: CASSLSGGGPYEQYF
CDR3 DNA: TGTGCCAGCAGCTTATCGGGCGGGGGGCCTTACGAGCAGTACTTC

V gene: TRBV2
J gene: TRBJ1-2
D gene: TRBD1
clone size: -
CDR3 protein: CASLPNRGNYGYTF
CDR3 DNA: TGTGCCAGCTTACCTAACAGGGGGAACTATGGCTACACCTTC

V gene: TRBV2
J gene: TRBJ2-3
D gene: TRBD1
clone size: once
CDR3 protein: CASKMGQGATDTQYF
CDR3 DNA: TGTGCCAGCAAGATGGGACAGGGCGCCACAGATACGCAGTATTTT

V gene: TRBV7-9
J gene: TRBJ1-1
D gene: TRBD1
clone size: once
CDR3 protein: CASSFLRTGTGGTEAFF
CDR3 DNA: TGTGCCAGCAGCTTCCTCCGAACCGGGACAGGAGGCACTGAAGCTTTCTTT

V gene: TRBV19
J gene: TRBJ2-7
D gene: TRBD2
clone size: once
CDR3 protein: CASKKLANVGINYEQYF
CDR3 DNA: TGTGCCAGTAAGAAACTAGCGAACGTGGGGATTAACTACGAGCAGTACTTC

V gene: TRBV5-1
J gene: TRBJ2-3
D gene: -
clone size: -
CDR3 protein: CASSLDLGGGSRDTQYF
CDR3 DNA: TGCGCCAGCAGCTTGGATCTAGGCGGGGGCTCAAGAGATACGCAGTATTTT

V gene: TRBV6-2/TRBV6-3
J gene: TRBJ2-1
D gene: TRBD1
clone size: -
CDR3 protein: CASSGTGGRNEQFF
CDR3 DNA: TGTGCCAGCAGTGGGACAGGGGGAAGGAATGAGCAGTTCTTC

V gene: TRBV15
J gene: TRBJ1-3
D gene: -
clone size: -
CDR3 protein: CATSRDGARSGNTIYF
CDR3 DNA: TGTGCCACCAGCAGAGATGGGGCCCGCTCTGGAAACACCATATATTTT

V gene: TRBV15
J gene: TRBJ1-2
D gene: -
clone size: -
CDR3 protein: CATSRTLGQGYGYTF
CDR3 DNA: TGTGCCACCAGCAGGACTTTAGGGCAGGGATATGGCTACACCTTC

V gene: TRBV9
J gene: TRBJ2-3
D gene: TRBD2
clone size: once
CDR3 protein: CASSVVAGGTDTQYF
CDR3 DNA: TGTGCCAGCAGCGTAGTTGCGGGAGGTACAGATACGCAGTATTTT

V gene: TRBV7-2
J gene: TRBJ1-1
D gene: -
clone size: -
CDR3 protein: CASRLDIEAFF
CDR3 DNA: TGTGCCAGCAGATTAGACATCGAAGCTTTCTTT

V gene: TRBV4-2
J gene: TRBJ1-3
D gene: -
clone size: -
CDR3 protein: CASSPHGSSSGNTIYF
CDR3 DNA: TGTGCCAGCAGCCCCCACGGGAGCTCTTCGGGAAACACCATATATTTT

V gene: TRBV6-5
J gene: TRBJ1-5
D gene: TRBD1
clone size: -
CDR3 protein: CASSRDRGDNQPQHF
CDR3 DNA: TGTGCCAGCAGTCGTGACAGGGGTGACAATCAGCCCCAGCATTTT

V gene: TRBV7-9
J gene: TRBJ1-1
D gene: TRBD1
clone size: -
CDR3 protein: CASSLAGTGEAFF
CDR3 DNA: TGTGCCAGCAGCTTAGCGGGGACAGGTGAAGCTTTCTTT

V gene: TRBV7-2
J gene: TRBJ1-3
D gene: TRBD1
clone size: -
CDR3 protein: CASSPPGQGPGNTIYF
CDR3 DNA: TGTGCCAGCAGCCCCCCCGGACAGGGCCCTGGAAACACCATATATTTT